The subject of this entry is one TCR beta chain. Its antigen is undetermined. cDNA libraries for TCR beta contained unique molecular identifiers. TCRdb re-called the PCR reads through MiXCR, storing one row per CDR3 protein. The data contain over 300,000 distinct CDR3 sequences, roughly 30% of them singletons. The data derive from a study of post-analysis software for immune sequencing data. Study-level points and caveats: Same-batch preparations were strongly co-clustered by F measure.

Sequenced material: blood. The source of this sequence is a girl between 10 and 17 years old with multiple sclerosis.

The CDR3 spells CASSRWTSPQETQYF. The CDR3 DNA sequence: TGTGCCAGCAGCAGGTGGACTAGCCCCCAAGAGACCCAGTACTTC. The chain carries TRBV6-2 or TRBV6-3 and TRBJ2-4, with 8 bases aligning to TRBD2. The tail of the sequence fits TRBJ2-5 better, so the J call may be wrong. CDR1 is MNHEY, CDR2 SVGEGT, per germline. This CDR3 region has 15 residues.